Shown below are 8 T cell receptor beta chains from a single sample sequenced in a study of CD8+ T cells in alopecia areata. Investigators isolated RNA and reverse transcribed it into cDNA to act as the sequencing template. TCRdb keeps only in-frame clones here, not all; method: immunoSEQ multiplex PCR. The sample contains approximately 140,000 clones, around 47% of which appear only once. The sequencing input was CD4+ T cells sorted from blood. The receptors were gathered from a human donor with alopecia areata.

This clone was found a few times. V gene TRBV29-1 combines with J gene TRBJ2-5; D is ambiguous. V lost 6 bases and J lost 1, with 12 bases in between. The germline V gene encodes CDR1 SQVTM and CDR2 ANQGSEA. This CDR3 has 13 residues. CDR3 sequence: CSVEPDPQETQYF. The CDR3 bases are TGCAGCGTCGAGCCTGATCCCCAAGAGACCCAGTACTTC.

This sequence joins TRBV28 and TRBJ2-7; 9 positions match TRBD1. Germline V gives CDR1 MDHEN, CDR2 SYDVKM. This CDR3 is built from 15 residues. V trimming: 6 bases; J trimming: 1 base; junction bases outside the gene matches: 7. The CDR3 DNA is TGTGCCAGCAGCACATCAGGACAGGGGTCCTACGAGCAGTACTTC. The encoded protein is CASSTSGQGSYEQYF. Combining the CDR3 with reference TRBV28 and TRBJ2-7 gives the whole variable domain DVKVTQSSRYLVKRTGEKVFLECVQDMDHENMFWYRQDPGLGLRLIYFSYDVKMKEKGDIPEGYSVSREKKERFSLILESASTNQTSMYLCASSTSGQGSYEQYFGPGTRLTVT.

The sample holds a few counts of this clone. V gene TRBV5-1 combines with J gene TRBJ1-1, with D perhaps TRBD1 (6 bases). Germline CDR1 reads SGHRS; CDR2 reads YFSETQ. The CDR3 is 15 amino acids. V was cut by 0 bases and J by 3 bases, with 12 bases left in between. The CDR3 spells CASSLVGGRDTEAFF. CDR3 in DNA: TGCGCCAGCAGCTTGGTTGGGGGCAGGGACACTGAAGCTTTCTTT.

This chain connects TRBV9 to TRBJ2-7, with D perhaps TRBD1 (5 bases). This CDR3 has 15 amino acids. Germline values: CDR1 SGDLS, CDR2 YYNGEE. V lost 4 bases and J lost 0, with 14 bases in between. The CDR3 DNA reads as TGTGCCAGCAGCCCAACAGGTTCGAGCTCCTACGAGCAGTACTTC. It translates to CASSPTGSSSYEQYF.

This clone showed up just a few times. The V gene is TRBV7-9, the J gene TRBJ2-7; D is uncertain. Germline V gene sequence: CDR1 SEHNR, CDR2 FQNEAQ (reference sequence). V lost 5 bases, J lost 3 bases, and 5 bases lay in between. The CDR3 sequence is 11 residues long. The DNA for the CDR3 is TGTGCCAGCAGCCTCGACTACGAGCAGTACTTC. Translation gives CASSLDYEQYF.

In regard to this clone: The junction and the germline gene differ at one end; a read error may be behind it. The CDR3 sequence: CASSRQGDNGQFF. CDR3 sequence (DNA): TGTGCCAGCAGTCGACAGGGGGACAATGGGCAGTTCTTC. The chain carries TRBV2 and TRBJ2-1, with TRBD1 matching 9 bases. Germline values: CDR1 SNHLY, CDR2 FYNNEI. The CDR3 spans 13 residues.

The chain's CDR3 is CASSPGTETYGYTF. The CDR3 nucleotides read TGCGCCAGCAGCCCCGGGACCGAAACTTATGGCTACACCTTC. The chain combines TRBV5-1 with TRBJ1-2; a weak D match, TRBD1 (5 bases). Germline V gene lookup returns CDR1 SGHRS and CDR2 YFSETQ. The CDR3 sequence is 14 residues long. V lost 4 bases and J lost 5, with 15 bases in between.

This clone was seen more than once but under ten times. This chain connects TRBV27 to TRBJ2-1, with TRBD1 as a possible D gene (6 bases). Germline V gene data show CDR1 as MNHEY and CDR2 as SMNVEV (reference sequence). V was clipped by 4 bases and J by 13 bases, with 11 bases between them. The CDR3 contains 11 residues. The CDR3 DNA reads as TGTGCCAGCAGTTACCGGACAGAACAGTTCTTC. Translation: CASSYRTEQFF.